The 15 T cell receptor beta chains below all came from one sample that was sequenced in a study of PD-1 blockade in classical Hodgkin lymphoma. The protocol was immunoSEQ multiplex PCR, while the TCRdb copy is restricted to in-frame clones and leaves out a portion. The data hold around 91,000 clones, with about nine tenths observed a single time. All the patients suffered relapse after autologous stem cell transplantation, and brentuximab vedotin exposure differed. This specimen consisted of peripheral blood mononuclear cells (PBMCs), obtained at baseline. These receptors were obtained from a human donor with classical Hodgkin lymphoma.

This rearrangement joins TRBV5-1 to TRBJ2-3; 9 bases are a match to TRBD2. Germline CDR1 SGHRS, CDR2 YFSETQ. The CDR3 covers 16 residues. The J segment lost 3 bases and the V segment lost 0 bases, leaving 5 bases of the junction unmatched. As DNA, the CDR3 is TGCGCCAGCAGCTTGGTTGGTAGCGGGAGTACAGATACGCAGTATTTT. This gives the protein CASSLVGSGSTDTQYF.

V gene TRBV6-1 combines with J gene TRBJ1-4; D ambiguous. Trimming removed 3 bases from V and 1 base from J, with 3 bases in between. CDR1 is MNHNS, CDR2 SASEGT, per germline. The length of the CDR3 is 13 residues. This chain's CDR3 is CASSDGTNEKLFF. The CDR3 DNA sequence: TGTGCCAGCAGTGATGGAACTAATGAAAAACTGTTTTTT.

The CDR3 loop reads CASRAGTSGATSTDTQYF. The CDR3 DNA is TGCGCCAGCAGGGCGGGTACTAGCGGAGCCACTAGCACAGATACGCAGTATTTT. The V and J genes are TRBV10-2 and TRBJ2-3, with TRBD2 identical over 8 bases. This CDR3 spans 18 amino acids. V trimming: 6 bases; J trimming: 0 bases; junction bases outside the gene matches: 14. Germline CDR1 reads WSHSY; CDR2 reads SAAADI.

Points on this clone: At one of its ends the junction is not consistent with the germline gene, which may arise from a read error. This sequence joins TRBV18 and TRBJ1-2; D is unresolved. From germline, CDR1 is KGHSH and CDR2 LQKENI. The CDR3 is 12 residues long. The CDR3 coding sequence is TGTGCCAGCTCATCACCCGGGAATGGCTACACCTTC. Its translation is CASSSPGNGYTF.

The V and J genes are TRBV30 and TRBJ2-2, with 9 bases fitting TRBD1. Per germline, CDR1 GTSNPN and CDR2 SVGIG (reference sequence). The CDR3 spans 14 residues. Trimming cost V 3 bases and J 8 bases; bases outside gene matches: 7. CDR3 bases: TGTGCCTGGAGACGGAAGGACAGGGGAGGGGAGCTGTTTTTT. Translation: CAWRRKDRGGELFF.

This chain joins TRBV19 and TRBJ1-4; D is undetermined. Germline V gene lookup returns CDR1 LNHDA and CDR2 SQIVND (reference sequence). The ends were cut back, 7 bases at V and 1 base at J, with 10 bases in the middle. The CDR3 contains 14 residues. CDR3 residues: CASKRTLTNEKLFF. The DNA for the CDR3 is TGTGCCAGTAAACGGACTCTAACTAATGAAAAACTGTTTTTT.

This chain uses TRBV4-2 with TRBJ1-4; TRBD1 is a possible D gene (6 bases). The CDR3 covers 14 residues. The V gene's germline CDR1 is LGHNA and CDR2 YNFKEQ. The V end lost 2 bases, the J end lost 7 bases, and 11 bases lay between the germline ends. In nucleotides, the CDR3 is TGTGCCAGCAGCCAACCAACAGGGAGTGAAAAACTGTTTTTT. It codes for CASSQPTGSEKLFF.

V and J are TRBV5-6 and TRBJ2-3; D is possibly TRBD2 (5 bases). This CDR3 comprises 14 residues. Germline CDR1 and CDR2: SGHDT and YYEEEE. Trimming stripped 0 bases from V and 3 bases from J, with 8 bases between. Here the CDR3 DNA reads TGTGCCAGCAGCTTGGACGGGAAGACAGATACGCAGTATTTT. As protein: CASSLDGKTDTQYF.

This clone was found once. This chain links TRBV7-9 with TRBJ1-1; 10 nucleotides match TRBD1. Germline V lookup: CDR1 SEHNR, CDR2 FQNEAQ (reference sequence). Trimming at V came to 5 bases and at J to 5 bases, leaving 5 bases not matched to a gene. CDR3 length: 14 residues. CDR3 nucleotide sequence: TGTGCCAGCAGCACCGGACAGGGGGGGACTGAAGCTTTCTTT. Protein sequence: CASSTGQGGTEAFF.

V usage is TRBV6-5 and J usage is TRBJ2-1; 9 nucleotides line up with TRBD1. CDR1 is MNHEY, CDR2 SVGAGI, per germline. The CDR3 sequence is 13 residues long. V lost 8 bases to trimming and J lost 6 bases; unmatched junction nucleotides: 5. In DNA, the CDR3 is TGTGCCAGCGAAAGACAGGGGGGCAATGAGCAGTTCTTC. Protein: CASERQGGNEQFF.

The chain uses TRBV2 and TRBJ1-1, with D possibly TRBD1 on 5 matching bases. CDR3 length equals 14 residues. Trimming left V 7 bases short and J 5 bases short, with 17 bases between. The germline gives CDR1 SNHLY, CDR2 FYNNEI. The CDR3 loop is CASITEPGTTEAFF. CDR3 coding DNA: TGTGCCAGCATTACCGAGCCCGGGACTACTGAAGCTTTCTTT. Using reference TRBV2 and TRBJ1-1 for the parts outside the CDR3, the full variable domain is EPEVTQTPSHQVTQMGQEVILRCVPISNHLYFYWYRQILGQKVEFLVSFYNNEISEKSEIFDDQFSVERPDGSNFTLKIRSTKLEDSAMYFCASITEPGTTEAFFGQGTRLTVV.

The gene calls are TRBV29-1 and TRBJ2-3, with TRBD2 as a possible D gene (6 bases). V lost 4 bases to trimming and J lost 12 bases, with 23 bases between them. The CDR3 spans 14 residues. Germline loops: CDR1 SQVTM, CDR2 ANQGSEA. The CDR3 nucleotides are TGCAGCGTTGTTCTTGGGGGAGGCCCCCTGGACCAGTATTTT. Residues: CSVVLGGGPLDQYF.

The CDR3 loop reads CASSEEGYQPQHF. In DNA, the CDR3 is TGTGCCAGCAGTGAAGAGGGTTATCAGCCCCAGCATTTT. V is TRBV25-1 and J is TRBJ1-5; the D is unclear. The V and J ends lost 2 bases and 5 bases respectively, with 7 bases between them. Germline V gene data show CDR1 as MGHDK and CDR2 as SYGVNS. The CDR3 length is 13 residues.

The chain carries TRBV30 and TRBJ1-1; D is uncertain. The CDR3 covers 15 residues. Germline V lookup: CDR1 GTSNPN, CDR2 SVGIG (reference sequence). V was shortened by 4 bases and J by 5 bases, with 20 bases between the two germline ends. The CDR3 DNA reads TGTGCCTGGAATCCCGCCTATTCGAGGGTAACTGAAGCTTTCTTT. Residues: CAWNPAYSRVTEAFF.

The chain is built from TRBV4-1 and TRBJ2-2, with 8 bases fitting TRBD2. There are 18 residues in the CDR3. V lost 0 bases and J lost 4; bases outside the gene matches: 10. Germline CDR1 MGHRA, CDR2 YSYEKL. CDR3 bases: TGCGCCAGCAGCCAAGAATATGGGACTAGAGAAGGCACCGGGGAGCTGTTTTTT. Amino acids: CASSQEYGTREGTGELFF.